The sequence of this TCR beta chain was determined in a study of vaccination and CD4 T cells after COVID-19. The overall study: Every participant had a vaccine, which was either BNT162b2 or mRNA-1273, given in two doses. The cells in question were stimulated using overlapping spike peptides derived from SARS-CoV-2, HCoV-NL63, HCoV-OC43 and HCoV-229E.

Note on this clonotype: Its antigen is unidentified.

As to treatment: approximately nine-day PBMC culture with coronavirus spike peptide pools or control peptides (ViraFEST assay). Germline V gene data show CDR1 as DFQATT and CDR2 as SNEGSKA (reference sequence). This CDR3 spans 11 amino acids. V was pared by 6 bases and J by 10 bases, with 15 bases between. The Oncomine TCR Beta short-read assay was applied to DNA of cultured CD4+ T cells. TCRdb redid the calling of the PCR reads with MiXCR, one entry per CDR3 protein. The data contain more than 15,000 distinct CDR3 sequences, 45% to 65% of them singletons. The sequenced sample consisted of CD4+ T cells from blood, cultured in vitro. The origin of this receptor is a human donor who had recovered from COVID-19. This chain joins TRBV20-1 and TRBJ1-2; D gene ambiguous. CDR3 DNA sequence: TGCAGTGCCGCCATGGACGTCTTCTACACCTTC. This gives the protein CSAAMDVFYTF.